The clone carrying this TCR beta chain has just a few counts. Antigen unknown. Primed by a sample-barcoded 5' primer and a J-beta primer mix, a second PCR proceeded for roughly 6 to 12 cycles. TCRdb used MiXCR to reprocess the 5' RACE reads, holding one entry per CDR3 protein. Here the sample spans about 540,000 distinct CDR3 sequences, around 24% being singletons. These data belong to a study of blood T cells in healthy people across ages. Study as a whole: About one barcoded TCR beta cDNA was captured per two T cells. Overall study results and limits: A roughly linear age-dependent decrease characterized TCR beta diversity per million T cells. CMV status of donors was not determined, possibly confounding expanded clonotype changes.

V was trimmed by 4 bases and J by 7 bases, leaving 17 bases between them. CDR1 is SQVTM, CDR2 ANQGSEA, per germline. The CDR3 sequence is 14 residues long. This same sample was also taken into another study, of T cells of mothers and their children. That paper states: M1S, a second-PCR primer, added sample barcodes and 2-4 random nucleotides.

This rearrangement joins TRBV29-1 to TRBJ2-4, with a weak D call TRBD2 (7 bases). This TCR was sampled from a boy aged 10-17 years in good health. The sequencing sample was made of blood. The CDR3 nucleotides read TGCAGCGTTGGAGGGCGGGGGCCAGGGAACATTCAGTACTTC. Residues: CSVGGRGPGNIQYF.